This T cell receptor (beta chain) derives from a study of blood T cell repertoires in COVID-19. Study overall: The samples span acute and convalescent COVID-19 from the United States, Italy and Spain. T cells, B-cell-depleted T cells, or PBMCs provided the cDNA or gDNA that served as material.

The germline CDR1 and CDR2 sequences are SGHRS and YFSETQ. The CDR3 covers 12 residues. The V end was cut by 2 bases, the J end by 3 bases, with 5 bases between. The protocol was immunoSEQ multiplex PCR, while the TCRdb copy is restricted to in-frame clones and leaves out a portion. The sample records over 100,000 clones, around 81% being singletons. About this clone itself: The sample holds other DNA sequences that translate to the same CDR3.

This receptor was identified in a human donor in a cohort sampled during active or convalescent COVID-19. Sequenced: peripheral blood. This chain connects TRBV5-1 to TRBJ2-5; no clear D. Here the CDR3 DNA reads TGCGCCAGCAGCTTCTCAGAAGAGACCCAGTACTTC. Protein: CASSFSEETQYF.